Each of the 18 T cell receptor beta chains below was sequenced from the same sample in a study of blood T cell repertoires in COVID-19. The data were produced by immunoSEQ multiplex PCR, yet TCRdb's version contains in-frame clones alone and is incomplete. The table lists some 100,000 clones, around 90% of them singletons. The sequenced sample consisted of peripheral blood. The receptors were sampled from a human donor in a cohort sampled during active COVID-19.

This clone came up once. The chain links TRBV18 to TRBJ2-2; no definite D call. With 8 bases removed from V and 1 base from J, the gap between germline ends came to 14 bases. This CDR3 has 15 amino acids. CDR1 and CDR2 (germline): KGHSH, LQKENI. The chain's CDR3 is CASTTNGQNTGELFF. The CDR3 DNA reads TGTGCCAGCACGACCAATGGGCAGAACACCGGGGAGCTGTTTTTT.

The chain employs TRBV5-5 and TRBJ2-2, with 7 bases aligning to TRBD1. The CDR3 loop spans 13 amino acids. With V trimmed by 6 bases and J by 6 bases, 5 bases remained unmatched. CDR1 is SGHKS and CDR2 is YYEKEE in the germline V gene (reference sequence). The CDR3 DNA sequence: TGTGCCAGCAAAGACAGGGCGGCCGGGGAGCTGTTTTTT. Its protein product is CASKDRAAGELFF.

V is TRBV2 and J is TRBJ1-4; D may be TRBD1 (5 bases). This CDR3 comprises 13 residues. Between the trimmed V and J ends, which lost 4 bases and 8 bases, there was a span of 11 bases. The V gene's germline CDR1 is SNHLY and CDR2 FYNNEI. The CDR3 sequence is CASSVREAEKLFF. The CDR3 nucleotides read TGTGCCAGCAGTGTCAGGGAAGCGGAAAAACTGTTTTTT.

V is TRBV19 and J is TRBJ1-2, with 10 positions matching TRBD1. The V segment lost 5 bases and the J segment 3 bases; nucleotides outside the gene matches: 3. This CDR3 has 14 residues. In germline, CDR1 is LNHDA, CDR2 SQIVND (reference sequence). In DNA form, the CDR3 reads TGTGCCAGTAGTGATGGGACAGGGGACTATGGCTACACCTTC. Protein: CASSDGTGDYGYTF.

This chain connects TRBV11-3 to TRBJ2-2, with D possibly TRBD2 on 6 matching bases. Trimming cost V 6 bases and J 7 bases, with 12 bases left between them. There are 13 residues in the CDR3. The germline V gene has CDR1 SGHNT and CDR2 YENEEA. The CDR3 loop is CASSRRDFGELFF. DNA of the CDR3: TGTGCCAGCAGTCGACGGGACTTCGGGGAGCTGTTTTTT.

V is TRBV12-3 or TRBV12-4 and J is TRBJ1-1, with D unresolved. This CDR3 comprises 11 residues. Trimming cost V 2 bases and J 7 bases, with 5 bases left between them. Here the CDR3 reads CASSLSSEAFF. DNA for the CDR3: TGTGCCAGCAGTTTATCTAGTGAAGCTTTCTTT.

V is TRBV15 and J is TRBJ2-7, with a weak D call TRBD1 (5 bases). Germline lookup yields CDR1 LNHNV and CDR2 YYDKDF (reference sequence). The V end lost 2 bases, the J end lost 6 bases, and 8 bases lay between the germline ends. There are 12 residues in the CDR3. CDR3: CATSRQGSEQYF. The CDR3 DNA sequence: TGTGCCACCAGCAGACAGGGTAGCGAGCAGTACTTC.

The rearrangement uses TRBV7-2 and TRBJ2-1; 9 bases are shared with TRBD2. The V gene's germline CDR1 is SGHTA and CDR2 FQGNSA. The J segment lost 4 bases and the V segment lost 1 base, leaving 5 bases of the junction unmatched. The CDR3 loop spans 16 amino acids. In DNA, the CDR3 is TGTGCCAGCAGCTTAGGCGAGCGGGGGGCGTACAATGAGCAGTTCTTC. Protein sequence: CASSLGERGAYNEQFF.

The chain employs TRBV14 and TRBJ1-2; perhaps TRBD1 as D (5 bases). With 2 bases removed from V and 0 bases from J, the gap between germline ends came to 10 bases. This CDR3 comprises 15 residues. Germline CDR1 and CDR2: SGHDN and FVKESK. As DNA, the CDR3 is TGTGCCAGCAGCCAACAAGGGGTAGCTAACTATGGCTACACCTTC. Its translation: CASSQQGVANYGYTF.

This rearrangement joins TRBV5-1 to TRBJ2-1; 9 bases line up with TRBD1. This CDR3 is 13 amino acids long. CDR1 is SGHRS, CDR2 YFSETQ, per germline. J lost 8 bases, V lost 10 bases, and 10 bases had no gene match. The CDR3 region has the DNA TGCGCCTCCCGGACAGGGGATATCGATGAGCAGTTCTTC. Translating gives CASRTGDIDEQFF.

This clone showed up just a few times. The chain recombines TRBV9 with TRBJ1-2; possibly TRBD1 for D (6 bases). The germline V gene encodes CDR1 SGDLS and CDR2 YYNGEE. The ends were cut back, 0 bases at V and 0 bases at J, with 9 bases in the middle. The CDR3 covers 15 residues. CDR3 loop: CASSVAAGANYGYTF. CDR3 in DNA: TGTGCCAGCAGCGTAGCGGCAGGGGCTAACTATGGCTACACCTTC.

The chain employs TRBV5-1 and TRBJ2-2; the D gene is possibly TRBD1 (5 bases). V lost 9 bases and J 0 bases, leaving 12 bases between the germline ends. Germline assignment: CDR1 SGHRS and CDR2 YFSETQ. The CDR3 is made up of 14 amino acids. The CDR3 is CATRQTTNTGELFF. The CDR3 DNA follows: TGCGCCACCAGACAGACCACGAACACCGGGGAGCTGTTTTTT.

This clone was seen more than once but under ten times. The chain has TRBV28 and TRBJ1-2; possibly TRBD1 for D (5 bases). The germline CDR1 and CDR2 sequences are MDHEN and SYDVKM. Trimming left V 4 bases short and J 8 bases short, with 11 bases between. The CDR3 spans 12 residues. CDR3 amino acids: CASSSGLRGYTF. In DNA, the CDR3 is TGTGCCAGCAGTTCGGGACTTAGGGGCTACACCTTC.

The chain uses TRBV2 and TRBJ2-2, with D possibly being TRBD1 (6 bases). Per the germline V gene, CDR1 is SNHLY and CDR2 is FYNNEI. The CDR3 has 15 amino acids. V was clipped by 7 bases and J by 0 bases, with 12 bases between them. This CDR3 is CASNLDSANTGELFF. As DNA, the CDR3 is TGTGCCAGCAACTTGGACAGTGCGAACACCGGGGAGCTGTTTTTT. The full variable domain, in which reference TRBV2 and TRBJ2-2 provide the parts outside the CDR3, is EPEVTQTPSHQVTQMGQEVILRCVPISNHLYFYWYRQILGQKVEFLVSFYNNEISEKSEIFDDQFSVERPDGSNFTLKIRSTKLEDSAMYFCASNLDSANTGELFFGEGSRLTVL.

This rearrangement joins TRBV7-9 to TRBJ2-7; TRBD1 matches at 10 bases. The length of the CDR3 is 14 residues. V lost 5 bases, J lost 6 bases, and 7 bases stayed unmatched. The V gene's germline CDR1 is SEHNR and CDR2 FQNEAQ (reference sequence). In DNA form, the CDR3 reads TGTGCCAGCAGCGCATCGACAGGGGGCGGCGAGCAGTACTTC. Its protein product is CASSASTGGGEQYF.

Here the CDR3 reads CASSLTGDTEAFF. The DNA of the CDR3 is TGTGCCAGCAGTCTAACAGGGGACACTGAAGCTTTCTTT. The chain is built from TRBV7-7 and TRBJ1-1, with TRBD1 identical over 7 bases. The CDR3 is made up of 13 amino acids. V lost 6 bases and J lost 3; bases outside the gene matches: 4. Germline V lookup: CDR1 SSHAT, CDR2 FNYEAQ (reference sequence).

The gene calls are TRBV5-6 and TRBJ2-5, with 8 bases matching TRBD2. The CDR3 has 18 amino acids. The V gene's germline CDR1 is SGHDT and CDR2 YYEEEE. Trimming at V came to 3 bases and at J to 1 base, leaving 14 bases not matched to a gene. The CDR3 DNA sequence: TGTGCCAGCAGCTCGGCGGGGGGCGCCCAGGGTCTCCAAGAGACCCAGTACTTC. Translating it yields CASSSAGGAQGLQETQYF.

This clone is a singleton in its sample. V gene TRBV9 combines with J gene TRBJ2-3, with TRBD2 matching 9 bases. CDR1 and CDR2 (germline): SGDLS, YYNGEE. J was trimmed by 2 bases and V by 4 bases; bases with no gene match: 14. There are 18 residues in the CDR3. CDR3 protein: CASSRGPPSGIYTDTQYF. The CDR3 nucleotides read TGTGCCAGCAGCCGTGGGCCCCCTAGCGGGATCTACACAGATACGCAGTATTTT.